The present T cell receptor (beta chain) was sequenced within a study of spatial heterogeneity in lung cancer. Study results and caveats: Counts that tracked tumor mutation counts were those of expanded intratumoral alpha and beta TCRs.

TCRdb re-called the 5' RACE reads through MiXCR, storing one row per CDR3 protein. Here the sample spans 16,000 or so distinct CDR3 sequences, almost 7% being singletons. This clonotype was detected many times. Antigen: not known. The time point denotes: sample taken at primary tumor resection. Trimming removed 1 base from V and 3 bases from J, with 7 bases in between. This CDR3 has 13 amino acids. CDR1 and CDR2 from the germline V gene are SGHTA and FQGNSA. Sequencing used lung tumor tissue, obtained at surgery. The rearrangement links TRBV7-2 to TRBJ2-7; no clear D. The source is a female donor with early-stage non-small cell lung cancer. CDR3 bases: TGTGCCAGCAGCTTAGATCAGTTCTACGAGCAGTACTTC. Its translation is CASSLDQFYEQYF.